The sequence of this T cell receptor beta chain was determined in a study of cytomegalovirus exposure and HLA in healthy donors. Trimming removed 2 bases at V and 7 bases at J, with 10 bases between. Germline lookup yields CDR1 SGHDT and CDR2 YYEEEE. This CDR3 contains 14 residues. The PCR had 60 Vbeta and 13 Jbeta primers. The method was immunoSEQ multiplex PCR; TCRdb's version includes in-frame clones alone and lacks a portion of them. In the table there are about 160,000 clones, approximately 80% of which are singletons. Donors had nominal health at sampling but likely had unrecorded immune exposures.

Sequenced input: PBMCs. This chain connects TRBV5-6 to TRBJ1-6; D ambiguous. This receptor was identified in a man in his forties or fifties in good health and CMV-seropositive. The CDR3 protein is CASSFNTPNSPLHF. CDR3 coding DNA: TGTGCCAGCAGCTTTAACACCCCCAATTCACCCCTCCACTTT. Full variable domain (remainder filled in from reference TRBV5-6 and TRBJ1-6): DAGVTQSPTHLIKTRGQQVTLRCSPKSGHDTVSWYQQALGQGPQFIFQYYEEEERQRGNFPDRFSGHQFPNYSSELNVNALLLGDSALYLCASSFNTPNSPLHFGNGTRLTVT.